Following are 15 T cell receptor beta chains from one sample sequenced in a study of response to subunit inactivated influenza vaccine. TCRdb fed the RT-PCR reads into MiXCR, producing one record per CDR3 protein. Here the sample spans about 570,000 distinct CDR3 sequences, over 9% being singletons. The sample was also reused in another study, on T cells expressing NK-cell markers. That source adds: 5'RACE template switching with UMIs produced the TCR beta cDNA.

The sequenced sample was PBMCs from blood, obtained on the day of vaccination. All receptors come from a man aged 50-60 years who received an inactivated influenza vaccine.

The rearrangement joins TRBV3-1 to TRBJ2-7; 9 bases match TRBD1. The germline V gene encodes CDR1 LGHDT and CDR2 YNNKEL (reference sequence). The J segment lost 3 bases and the V segment lost 4 bases, leaving 10 bases of the junction unmatched. The CDR3 extends over 16 amino acids. CDR3 sequence (DNA): TGTGCCAGCAGCCCTCAAACAGGGGGCGCCTTCTACGAGCAGTACTTC. It specifies CASSPQTGGAFYEQYF.

The rearrangement uses TRBV7-6 and TRBJ2-1; no definite D call. The CDR3 is made up of 13 amino acids. Germline V CDR1 and CDR2: SGHVS, FNYEAQ. Trimming removed 2 bases at V and 6 bases at J, with 8 bases between. CDR3 amino acids: CASSLSLSNEQFF. CDR3 in DNA: TGTGCCAGCAGCTTATCCTTAAGCAATGAGCAGTTCTTC.

The chain couples TRBV30 to TRBJ2-7; no clear D. Per the germline V gene, CDR1 is GTSNPN and CDR2 is SVGIG (reference sequence). Trimming cost V 0 bases and J 0 bases, with 9 bases left between them. This CDR3 region has 14 residues. CDR3 loop: CAWSVGLYSYEQYF. In DNA form, the CDR3 reads TGTGCCTGGAGTGTAGGCCTGTACTCCTACGAGCAGTACTTC.

This clonotype has more than one count but fewer than ten. The chain recombines TRBV2 with TRBJ2-3; TRBD2 matches at 12 bases. Germline V gene data show CDR1 as SNHLY and CDR2 as FYNNEI. Trimming removed 6 bases from V and 2 bases from J; junction bases left unmatched: 6. CDR3 length: 16 amino acids. This CDR3 reads CASRATSGGHTDTQYF. The CDR3 coding sequence is TGTGCCAGCAGGGCTACTAGCGGGGGGCACACAGATACGCAGTATTTT.

The CDR3 nucleotides read TGTGCCAGCAGCTTATACGCCGGACTAGCGGGACGCACAGATACGCAGTATTTT. Translating it yields CASSLYAGLAGRTDTQYF. The chain joins TRBV11-2 to TRBJ2-3, with 12 bases identical to TRBD2. There are 18 residues in the CDR3. Germline CDR1 is SGHAT and CDR2 is FQNNGV. Losses at the gene ends were 2 bases for V and 1 base for J; bases not matched to a gene: 7.

The chain uses TRBV20-1 and TRBJ2-1; D is uncertain. The CDR3 is 16 amino acids. Germline V gene data show CDR1 as DFQATT and CDR2 as SNEGSKA (reference sequence). V lost 0 bases to trimming and J lost 4 bases, with 16 bases between them. The CDR3 DNA follows: TGCAGTGCTAGAGAACGCGGCGGATCCCGGTACAATGAGCAGTTCTTC. As protein: CSARERGGSRYNEQFF.

The chain couples TRBV30 to TRBJ2-3, with D unresolved. The length of the CDR3 is 13 residues. Germline V gene lookup returns CDR1 GTSNPN and CDR2 SVGIG (reference sequence). Trimming pared 0 bases from V and 8 bases from J, leaving 12 bases between. The CDR3 DNA reads as TGTGCCTGGAGTGTTTGGCCAATTTTTACGCAGTATTTT. Protein: CAWSVWPIFTQYF.

For the CDR3, the DNA is TGCGCCAGCAGCCTCAACCAGCGGGGGGGCCACGGGGAGCTGTTTTTT. This codes for CASSLNQRGGHGELFF. V usage is TRBV4-3 and J usage is TRBJ2-2; 10 bases are a match to TRBD2. There are 16 residues in the CDR3. V was clipped by 4 bases and J by 7 bases; unmatched bases: 9. Germline V gene lookup returns CDR1 LGHNA and CDR2 YSLEER.

This clonotype was seen repeatedly, ten times or more. The genes are TRBV7-6 and TRBJ1-5; D uncertain. Germline CDR1 and CDR2: SGHVS and FNYEAQ. Trimming removed 2 bases at V and 3 bases at J, with 8 bases between. The CDR3 is 14 amino acids. The CDR3 spells CASSLRQNNQPQHF. CDR3 DNA sequence: TGTGCCAGCAGCTTAAGACAAAACAATCAGCCCCAGCATTTT.

This clonotype has a handful of counts. The genes are TRBV28 and TRBJ2-5; TRBD1 is a possible D gene (6 bases). The CDR3 covers 16 residues. CDR1 is MDHEN, CDR2 SYDVKM, per germline. V was pared by 5 bases and J by 5 bases, with 21 bases between. CDR3 DNA: TGTGCCAGCAGTGGGTTCCAGGGGCGGCGGGTCGAGACCCAGTACTTC. Protein sequence: CASSGFQGRRVETQYF.

Notes on this clonotype: An end of the junction differs from the germline gene, which may be a read error. The chain uses TRBV20-1 and TRBJ2-5, with 10 positions matching TRBD1. The germline V gene has CDR1 DFQATT and CDR2 SNEGSKA (reference sequence). CDR3 length: 12 residues. CDR3 loop: CSARRTGGTKNF. Here the CDR3 DNA reads TGCAGTGCTAGAAGGACAGGGGGTACCAAGAACTTC.

Comments on this clonotype: At one boundary the junction diverges from the germline segment, which might be a read error. The V and J genes are TRBV6-6 and TRBJ1-1; TRBD1 is a possible D gene (5 bases). CDR3 length: 11 amino acids. Per germline, CDR1 MNHNY and CDR2 SVGAGI (reference sequence). The CDR3 here is CASSYSGPYSF. DNA for the CDR3: TGTGCCAGCAGTTACTCGGGACCTTATTCCTTT.

This clonotype was counted only a few times. The chain recombines TRBV5-5 with TRBJ2-4; no clear D. The germline gives CDR1 SGHKS, CDR2 YYEKEE (reference sequence). V was clipped by 1 base and J by 4 bases, with 3 bases between them. The CDR3 extends over 12 amino acids. The CDR3 loop is CASSLRKNIQYF. The CDR3 coding sequence is TGTGCCAGCAGCTTGAGGAAAAACATTCAGTACTTC. The entire variable domain, with the rest obtained from reference TRBV5-5 and TRBJ2-4, is as follows: DAGVTQSPTHLIKTRGQQVTLRCSPISGHKSVSWYQQVLGQGPQFIFQYYEKEERGRGNFPDRFSARQFPNYSSELNVNALLLGDSALYLCASSLRKNIQYFGAGTRLSVL.

This clonotype was seen more than once but under ten times. The chain is built from TRBV10-3 and TRBJ1-1, with D possibly TRBD1 on 5 matching bases. Germline V gene data show CDR1 as ENHRY and CDR2 as SYGVKD. The V end was cut by 3 bases, the J end by 12 bases, with 14 bases between. The CDR3 runs 12 residues. The CDR3 region has the DNA TGTGCCATCAGTGAACAGGAACTAGAGACTTTCTTT. It is translated as CAISEQELETFF.

This clonotype has at least ten counts. The chain recombines TRBV7-2 with TRBJ1-1, with a possible D match to TRBD1 (5 bases). The length of the CDR3 is 14 residues. Germline V lookup: CDR1 SGHTA, CDR2 FQGNSA. V was shortened by 1 base and J by 5 bases, with 11 bases between the two germline ends. The CDR3 DNA reads TGTGCCAGCAGCTTAGGCAGGGAATTGACTGAAGCTTTCTTT. Amino acid sequence: CASSLGRELTEAFF.